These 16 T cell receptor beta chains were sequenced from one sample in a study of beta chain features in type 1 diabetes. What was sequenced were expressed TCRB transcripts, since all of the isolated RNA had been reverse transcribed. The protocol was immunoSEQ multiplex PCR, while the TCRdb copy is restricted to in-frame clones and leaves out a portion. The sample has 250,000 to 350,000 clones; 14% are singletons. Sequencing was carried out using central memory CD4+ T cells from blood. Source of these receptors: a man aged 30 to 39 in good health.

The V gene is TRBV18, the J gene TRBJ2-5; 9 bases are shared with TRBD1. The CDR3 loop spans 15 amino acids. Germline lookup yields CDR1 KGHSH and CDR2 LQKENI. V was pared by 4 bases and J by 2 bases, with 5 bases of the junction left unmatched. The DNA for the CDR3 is TGTGCCAGCTCACAGGGACAGGGTCTTCAAGAGACCCAGTACTTC. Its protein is CASSQGQGLQETQYF.

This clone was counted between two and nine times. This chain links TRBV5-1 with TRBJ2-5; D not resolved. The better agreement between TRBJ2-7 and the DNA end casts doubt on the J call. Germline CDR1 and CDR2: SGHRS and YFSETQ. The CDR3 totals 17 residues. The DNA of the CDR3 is TGCGCCAGCAGGCCCGCACACGTCCCCCAATACTCCTACGAGCAGTACTTC. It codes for CASRPAHVPQYSYEQYF.

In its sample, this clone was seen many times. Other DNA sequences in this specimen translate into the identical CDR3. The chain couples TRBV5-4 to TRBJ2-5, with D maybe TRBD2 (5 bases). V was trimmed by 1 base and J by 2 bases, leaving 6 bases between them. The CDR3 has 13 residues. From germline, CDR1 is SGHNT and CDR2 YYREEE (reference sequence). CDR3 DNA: TGTGCCAGCAGCTTGAAGCGGCAAGAGACCCAGTACTTC. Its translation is CASSLKRQETQYF.

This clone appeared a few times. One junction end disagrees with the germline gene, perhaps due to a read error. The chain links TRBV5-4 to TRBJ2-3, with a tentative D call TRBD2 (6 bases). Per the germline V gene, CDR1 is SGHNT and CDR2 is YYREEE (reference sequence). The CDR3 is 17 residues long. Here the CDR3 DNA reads TGCGCCAGCAGCCAGCTCCCTAACGGGGGAACCACAGATACGCAGTATTTT. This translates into CASSQLPNGGTTDTQYF.

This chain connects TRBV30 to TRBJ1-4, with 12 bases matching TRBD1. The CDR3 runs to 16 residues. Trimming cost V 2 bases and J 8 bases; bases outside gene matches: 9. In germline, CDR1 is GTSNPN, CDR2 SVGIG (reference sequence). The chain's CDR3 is CAWSPPTGTGGEKLFF. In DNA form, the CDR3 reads TGTGCCTGGAGTCCACCGACCGGGACAGGGGGCGAAAAACTGTTTTTT.

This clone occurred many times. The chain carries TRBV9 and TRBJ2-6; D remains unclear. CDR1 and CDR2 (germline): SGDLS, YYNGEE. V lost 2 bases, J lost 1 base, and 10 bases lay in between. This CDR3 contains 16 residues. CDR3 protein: CASSVQSGSGANVLTF. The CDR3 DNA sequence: TGTGCCAGCAGCGTCCAGTCGGGTTCTGGGGCCAACGTCCTGACTTTC.

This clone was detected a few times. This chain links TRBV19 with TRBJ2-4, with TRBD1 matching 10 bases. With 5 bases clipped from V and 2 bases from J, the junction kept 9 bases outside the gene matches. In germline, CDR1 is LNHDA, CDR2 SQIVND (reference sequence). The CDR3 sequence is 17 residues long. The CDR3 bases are TGTGCCAGTAGTCCAGAGACAGGGGGCATTTCCAAAAACATTCAGTACTTC. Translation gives CASSPETGGISKNIQYF.

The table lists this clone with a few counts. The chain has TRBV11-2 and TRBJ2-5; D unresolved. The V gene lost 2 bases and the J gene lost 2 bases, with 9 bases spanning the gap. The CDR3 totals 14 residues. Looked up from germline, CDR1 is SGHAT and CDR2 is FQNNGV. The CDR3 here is CASSLKWRQETQYF. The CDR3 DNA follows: TGTGCCAGCAGCTTAAAGTGGCGGCAAGAGACCCAGTACTTC.

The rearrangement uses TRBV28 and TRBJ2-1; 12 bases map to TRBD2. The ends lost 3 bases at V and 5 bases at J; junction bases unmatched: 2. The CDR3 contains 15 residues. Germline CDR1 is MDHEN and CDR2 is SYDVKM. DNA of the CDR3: TGTGCCAGCAGTTTTGGACTAGCGGGGAACAATGAGCAGTTCTTC. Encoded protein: CASSFGLAGNNEQFF.

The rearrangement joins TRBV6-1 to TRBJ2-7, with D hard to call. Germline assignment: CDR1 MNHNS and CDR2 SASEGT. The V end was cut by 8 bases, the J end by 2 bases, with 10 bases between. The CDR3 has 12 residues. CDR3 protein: CASGRETYEQYV. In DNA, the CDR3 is TGTGCCAGCGGTAGGGAAACCTACGAGCAGTACGTC.

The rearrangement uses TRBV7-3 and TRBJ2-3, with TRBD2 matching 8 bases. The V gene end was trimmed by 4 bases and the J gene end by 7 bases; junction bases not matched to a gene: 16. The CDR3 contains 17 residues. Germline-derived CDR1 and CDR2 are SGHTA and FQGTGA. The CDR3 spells CASSYPEGSGNLNTQYF. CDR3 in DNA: TGTGCCAGCAGCTACCCGGAGGGTAGCGGGAACTTAAATACGCAGTATTTT.

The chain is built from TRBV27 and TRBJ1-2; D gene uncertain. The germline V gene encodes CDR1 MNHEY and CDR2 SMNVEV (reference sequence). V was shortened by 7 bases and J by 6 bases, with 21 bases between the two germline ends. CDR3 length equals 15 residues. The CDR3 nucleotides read TGTGCCAGCACCCGGACGGCCTCCTTCCAAGATGGCTACACCTTC. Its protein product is CASTRTASFQDGYTF.

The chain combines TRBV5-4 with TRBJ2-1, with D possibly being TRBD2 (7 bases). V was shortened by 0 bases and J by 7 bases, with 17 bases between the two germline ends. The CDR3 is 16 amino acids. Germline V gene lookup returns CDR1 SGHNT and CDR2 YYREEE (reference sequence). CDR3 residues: CASSLGGRGATNEQFF. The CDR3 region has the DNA TGTGCCAGCAGCTTGGGGGGCCGGGGGGCAACGAATGAGCAGTTCTTC.

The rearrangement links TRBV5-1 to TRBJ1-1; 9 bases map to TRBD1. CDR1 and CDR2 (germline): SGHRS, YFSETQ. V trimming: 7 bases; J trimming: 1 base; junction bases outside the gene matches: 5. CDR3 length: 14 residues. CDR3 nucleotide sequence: TGCGCCAGCGGGGCGACAGGGGGGAACACTGAAGCTTTCTTT. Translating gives CASGATGGNTEAFF. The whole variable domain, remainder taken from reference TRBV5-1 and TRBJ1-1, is KAGVTQTPRYLIKTRGQQVTLSCSPISGHRSVSWYQQTPGQGLQFLFEYFSETQRNKGNFPGRFSGRQFSNSRSEMNVSTLELGDSALYLCASGATGGNTEAFFGQGTRLTVV.

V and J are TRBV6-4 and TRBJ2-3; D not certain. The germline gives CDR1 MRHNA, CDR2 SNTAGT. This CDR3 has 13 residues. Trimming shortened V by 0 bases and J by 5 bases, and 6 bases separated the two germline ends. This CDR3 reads CASSDSRGDTQYF. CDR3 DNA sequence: TGTGCCAGCAGTGACTCGCGAGGAGATACGCAGTATTTT.

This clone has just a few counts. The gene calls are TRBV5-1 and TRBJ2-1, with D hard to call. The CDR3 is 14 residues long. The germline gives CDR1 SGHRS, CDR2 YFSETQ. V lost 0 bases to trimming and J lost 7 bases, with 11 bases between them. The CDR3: CASSLESASNEQFF. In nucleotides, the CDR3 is TGCGCCAGCAGCTTGGAGTCCGCGTCTAATGAGCAGTTCTTC. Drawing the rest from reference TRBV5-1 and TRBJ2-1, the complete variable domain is KAGVTQTPRYLIKTRGQQVTLSCSPISGHRSVSWYQQTPGQGLQFLFEYFSETQRNKGNFPGRFSGRQFSNSRSEMNVSTLELGDSALYLCASSLESASNEQFFGPGTRLTVL.